Reported below is one T cell receptor (beta chain). At one end the junction does not follow the germline gene, possibly because of a read error. This sample is drawn from a study of radiotherapy plus CTLA-4 blockade in lung cancer. Method: immunoSEQ multiplex PCR; TCRdb's copy keeps in-frame clones and lacks some. The sample shows approximately 34,000 clones, around 70% of them seen only once. The receptor's source is a human donor with non-small cell lung cancer who had stable disease on radiotherapy plus ipilimumab. The input for sequencing was peripheral blood, taken from a patient treated with radiotherapy plus ipilimumab.

This CDR3 is CASSLQRQRPDTQYF. CDR3 in DNA: TGTGCCAGCAGCTTGCAGCGGCAGCGCCCAGATACGCAGTATTTT. The V call is TRBV5-3, the J call TRBJ2-3; tentative D call: TRBD2 (5 bases). TRBV5-3 is labeled an ORF, and its function is uncertain. The CDR3 is 15 amino acids.